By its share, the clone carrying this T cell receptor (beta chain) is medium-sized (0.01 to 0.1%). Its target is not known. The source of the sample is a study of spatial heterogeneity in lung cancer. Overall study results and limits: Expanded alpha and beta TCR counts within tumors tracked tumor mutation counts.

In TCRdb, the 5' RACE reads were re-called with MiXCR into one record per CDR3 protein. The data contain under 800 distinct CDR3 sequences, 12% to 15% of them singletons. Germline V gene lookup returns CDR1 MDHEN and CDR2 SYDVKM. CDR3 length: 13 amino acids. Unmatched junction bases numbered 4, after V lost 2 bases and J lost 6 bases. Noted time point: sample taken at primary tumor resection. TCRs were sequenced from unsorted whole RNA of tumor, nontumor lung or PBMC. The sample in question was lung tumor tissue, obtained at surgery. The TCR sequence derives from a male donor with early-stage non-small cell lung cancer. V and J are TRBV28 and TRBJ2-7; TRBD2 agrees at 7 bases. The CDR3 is CASSLRWGGEQYV. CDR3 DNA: TGTGCCAGCAGTTTAAGGTGGGGGGGCGAGCAGTACGTC.